This entry concerns a single TCR beta chain. Antigen specificity is unknown. Use of 60 Vbeta and 13 Jbeta primers characterized the PCR. Only in-frame clones appear in the TCRdb table, and some are missing; sequencing was by immunoSEQ multiplex PCR. The sample gives around 120,000 clones, 75% to 85% of which show up once; 2% to 3% is in the top ten. At collection, donors were nominally healthy, but unrecorded immune exposures were probable. The data were taken from a study of cytomegalovirus exposure and HLA in healthy donors. Study results and caveats: Previous analysis showed most TCR beta V segments were productive about 87% or about 30% of the time. 87-base-pair reads could not separate some V segments, including TRBV6-2 and TRBV6-3. There were fewer than 200 TCR beta chains listed as cytomegalovirus-associated.

Trimming took off 2 bases at V and 3 bases at J, with 17 bases between the two ends. CDR3 length: 16 amino acids. CDR1 and CDR2 from the germline V gene are SGHDT and YYEEEE. Sequenced: PBMCs. This TCR was recovered from a man aged 30-40 years in good health and CMV-seronegative. The chain couples TRBV5-6 to TRBJ2-5; D gene unclear. The CDR3 nucleotides read TGTGCCAGCAGCTTCTATAGCCTCAGTCCCGAAGAGACCCAGTACTTC. Translated, it gives CASSFYSLSPEETQYF.